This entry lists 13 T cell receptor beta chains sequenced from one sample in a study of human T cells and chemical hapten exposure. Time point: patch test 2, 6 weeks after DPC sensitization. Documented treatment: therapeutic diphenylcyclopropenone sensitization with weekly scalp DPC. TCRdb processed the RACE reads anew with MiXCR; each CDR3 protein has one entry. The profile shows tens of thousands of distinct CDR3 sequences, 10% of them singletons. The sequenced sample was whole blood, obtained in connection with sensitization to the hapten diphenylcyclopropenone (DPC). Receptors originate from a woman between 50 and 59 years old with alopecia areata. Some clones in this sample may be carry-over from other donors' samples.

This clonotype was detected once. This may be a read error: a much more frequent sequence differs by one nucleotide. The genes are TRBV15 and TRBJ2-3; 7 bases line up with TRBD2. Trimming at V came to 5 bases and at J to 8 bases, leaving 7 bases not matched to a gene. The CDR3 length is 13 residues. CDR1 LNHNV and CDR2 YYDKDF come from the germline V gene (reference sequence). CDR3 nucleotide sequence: TGTGCCACCAGCGGGGGACTATTGGGTACGCAGTATTTT. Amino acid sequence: CATSGGLLGTQYF.

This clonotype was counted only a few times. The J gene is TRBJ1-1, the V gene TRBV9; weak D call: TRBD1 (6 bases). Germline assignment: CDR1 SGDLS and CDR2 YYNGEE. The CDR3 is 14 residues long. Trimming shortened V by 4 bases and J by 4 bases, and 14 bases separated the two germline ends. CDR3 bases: TGTGCCAGCAGCCCGGGACACTCAGGCACTGAAGCTTTCTTT. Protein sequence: CASSPGHSGTEAFF.

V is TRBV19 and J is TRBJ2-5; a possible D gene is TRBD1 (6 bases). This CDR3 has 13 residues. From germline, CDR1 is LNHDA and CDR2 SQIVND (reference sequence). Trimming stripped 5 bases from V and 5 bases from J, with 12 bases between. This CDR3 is CASSVRGRETQYF. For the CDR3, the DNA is TGTGCCAGTAGTGTCAGGGGTCGGGAGACCCAGTACTTC.

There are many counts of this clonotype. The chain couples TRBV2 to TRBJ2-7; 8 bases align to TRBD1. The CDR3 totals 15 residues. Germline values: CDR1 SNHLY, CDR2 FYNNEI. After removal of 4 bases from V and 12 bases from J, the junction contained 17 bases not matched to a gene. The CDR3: CASSVAGQGDRERYF. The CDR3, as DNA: TGTGCCAGCAGTGTGGCCGGACAGGGTGACCGTGAAAGGTACTTC.

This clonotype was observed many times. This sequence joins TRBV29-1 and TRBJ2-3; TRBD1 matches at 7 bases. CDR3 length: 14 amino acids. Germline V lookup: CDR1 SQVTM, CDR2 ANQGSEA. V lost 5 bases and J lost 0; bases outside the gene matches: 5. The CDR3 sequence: CSVSPTGSTDTQYF. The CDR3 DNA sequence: TGCAGCGTTTCCCCGACAGGGAGCACAGATACGCAGTATTTT.

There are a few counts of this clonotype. CDR3 DNA sequence: TGTGCCAGCAGCTTAGCGGCAGCTAACTATGGCTACACCTTC. Encoded protein: CASSLAAANYGYTF. V and J are TRBV7-8 and TRBJ1-2, with D uncertain. Per the germline V gene, CDR1 is SGHVS and CDR2 is FQNEAQ. This CDR3 is 14 amino acids long. Trimming removed 0 bases from V and 0 bases from J, with 5 bases in between. Full variable domain (rest looked up from reference TRBV7-8 and TRBJ1-2): GAGVSQSPRYKVAKRGQDVALRCDPISGHVSLFWYQQALGQGPEFLTYFQNEAQLDKSGLPSDRFFAERPEGSVSTLKIQRTQQEDSAVYLCASSLAAANYGYTFGSGTRLTVV.

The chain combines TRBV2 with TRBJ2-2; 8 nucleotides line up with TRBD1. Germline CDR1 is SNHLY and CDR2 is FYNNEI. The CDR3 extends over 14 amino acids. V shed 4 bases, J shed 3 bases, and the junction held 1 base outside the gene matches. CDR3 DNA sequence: TGTGCCAGCAGTGGGACAGGGCACACCGGGGAGCTGTTTTTT. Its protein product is CASSGTGHTGELFF.

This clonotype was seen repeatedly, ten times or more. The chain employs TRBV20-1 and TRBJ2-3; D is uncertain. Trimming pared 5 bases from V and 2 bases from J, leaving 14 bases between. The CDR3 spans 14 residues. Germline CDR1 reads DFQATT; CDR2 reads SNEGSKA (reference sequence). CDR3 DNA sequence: TGCAGTGCTTGGAAGCGTGGACCCACAGATACGCAGTATTTT. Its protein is CSAWKRGPTDTQYF.

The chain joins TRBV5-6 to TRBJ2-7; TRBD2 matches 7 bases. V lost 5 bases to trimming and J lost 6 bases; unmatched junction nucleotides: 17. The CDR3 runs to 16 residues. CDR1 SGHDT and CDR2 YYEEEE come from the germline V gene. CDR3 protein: CASSFGPGTTFGEQYF. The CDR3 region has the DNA TGTGCCAGCAGTTTCGGACCCGGGACTACCTTCGGCGAGCAGTACTTC.

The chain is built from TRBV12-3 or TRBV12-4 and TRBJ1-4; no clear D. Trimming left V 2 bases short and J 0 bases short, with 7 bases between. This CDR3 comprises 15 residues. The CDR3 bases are TGTGCCAGCAGTTTAAGGTCTCCAACTAATGAAAAACTGTTTTTT. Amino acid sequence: CASSLRSPTNEKLFF.

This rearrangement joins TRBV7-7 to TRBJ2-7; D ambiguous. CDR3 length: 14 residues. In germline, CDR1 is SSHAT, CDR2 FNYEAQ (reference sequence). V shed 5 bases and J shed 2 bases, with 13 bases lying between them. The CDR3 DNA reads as TGTGCCAGCAGCCCCAGCTTTCCCCCCTACGAGCAGTACTTC. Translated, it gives CASSPSFPPYEQYF.

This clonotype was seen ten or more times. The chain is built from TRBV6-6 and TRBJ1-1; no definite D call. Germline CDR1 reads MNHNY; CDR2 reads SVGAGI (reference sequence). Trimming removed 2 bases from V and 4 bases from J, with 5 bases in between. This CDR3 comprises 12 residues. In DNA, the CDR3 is TGTGCCAGCAGTTACGTCGGCACTGAAGCTTTCTTT. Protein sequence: CASSYVGTEAFF.

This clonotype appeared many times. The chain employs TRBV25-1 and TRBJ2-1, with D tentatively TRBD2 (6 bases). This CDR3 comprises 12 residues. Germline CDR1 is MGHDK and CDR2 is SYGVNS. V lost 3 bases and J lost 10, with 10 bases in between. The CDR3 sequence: CASSEGLREQFF. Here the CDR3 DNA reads TGTGCCAGCAGTGAGGGACTGAGAGAGCAGTTCTTC.